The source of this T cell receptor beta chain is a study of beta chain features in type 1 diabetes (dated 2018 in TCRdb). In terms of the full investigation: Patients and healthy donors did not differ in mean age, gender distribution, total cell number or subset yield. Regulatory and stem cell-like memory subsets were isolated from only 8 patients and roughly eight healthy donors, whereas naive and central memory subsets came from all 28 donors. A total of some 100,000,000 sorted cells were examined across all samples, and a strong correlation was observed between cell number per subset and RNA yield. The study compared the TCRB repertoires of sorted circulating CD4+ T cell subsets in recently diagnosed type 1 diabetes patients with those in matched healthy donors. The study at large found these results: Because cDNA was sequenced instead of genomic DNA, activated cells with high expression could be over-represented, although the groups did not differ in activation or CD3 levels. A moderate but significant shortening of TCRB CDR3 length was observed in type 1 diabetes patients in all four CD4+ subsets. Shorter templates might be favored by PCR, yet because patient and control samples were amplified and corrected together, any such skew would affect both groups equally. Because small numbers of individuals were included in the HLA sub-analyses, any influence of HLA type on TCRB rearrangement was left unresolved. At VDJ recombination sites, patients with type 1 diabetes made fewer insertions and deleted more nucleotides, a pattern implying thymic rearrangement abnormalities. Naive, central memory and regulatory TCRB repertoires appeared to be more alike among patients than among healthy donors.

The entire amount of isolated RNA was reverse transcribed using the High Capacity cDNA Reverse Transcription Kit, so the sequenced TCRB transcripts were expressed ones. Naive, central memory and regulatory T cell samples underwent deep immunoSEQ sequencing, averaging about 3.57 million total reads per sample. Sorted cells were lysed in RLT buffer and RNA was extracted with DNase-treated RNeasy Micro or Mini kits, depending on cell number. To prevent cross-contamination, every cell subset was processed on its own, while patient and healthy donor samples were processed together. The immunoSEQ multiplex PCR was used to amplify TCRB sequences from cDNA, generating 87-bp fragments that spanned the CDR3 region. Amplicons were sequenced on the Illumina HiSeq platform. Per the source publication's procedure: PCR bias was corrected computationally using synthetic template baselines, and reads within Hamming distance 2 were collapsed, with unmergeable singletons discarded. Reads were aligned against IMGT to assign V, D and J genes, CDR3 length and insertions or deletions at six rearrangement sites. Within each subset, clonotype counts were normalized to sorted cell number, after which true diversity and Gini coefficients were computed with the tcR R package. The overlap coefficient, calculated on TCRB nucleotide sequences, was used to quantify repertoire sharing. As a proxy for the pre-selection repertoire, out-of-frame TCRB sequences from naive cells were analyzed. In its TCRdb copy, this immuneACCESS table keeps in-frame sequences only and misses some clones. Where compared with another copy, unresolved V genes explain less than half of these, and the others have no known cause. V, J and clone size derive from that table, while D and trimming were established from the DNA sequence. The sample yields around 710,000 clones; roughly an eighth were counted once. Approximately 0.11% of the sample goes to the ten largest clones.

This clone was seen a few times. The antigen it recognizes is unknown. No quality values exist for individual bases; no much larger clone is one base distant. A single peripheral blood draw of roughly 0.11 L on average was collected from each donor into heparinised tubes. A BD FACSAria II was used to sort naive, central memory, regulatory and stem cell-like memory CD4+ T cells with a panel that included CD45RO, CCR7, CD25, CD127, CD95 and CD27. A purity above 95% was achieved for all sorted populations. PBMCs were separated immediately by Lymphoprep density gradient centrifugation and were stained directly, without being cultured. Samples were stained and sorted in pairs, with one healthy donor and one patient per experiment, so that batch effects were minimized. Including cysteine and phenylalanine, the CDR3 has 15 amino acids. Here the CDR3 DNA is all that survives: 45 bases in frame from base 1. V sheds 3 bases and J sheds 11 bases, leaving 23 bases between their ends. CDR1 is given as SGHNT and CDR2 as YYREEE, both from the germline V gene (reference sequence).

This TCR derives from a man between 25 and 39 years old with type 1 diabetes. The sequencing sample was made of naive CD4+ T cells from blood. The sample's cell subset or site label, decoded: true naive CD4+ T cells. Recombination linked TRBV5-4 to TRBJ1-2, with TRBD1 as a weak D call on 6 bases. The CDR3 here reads CASSSTTGGENRYTF. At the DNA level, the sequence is TGTGCCAGCAGCTCCACCACGGGGGGCGAAAACCGGTACACCTTC.